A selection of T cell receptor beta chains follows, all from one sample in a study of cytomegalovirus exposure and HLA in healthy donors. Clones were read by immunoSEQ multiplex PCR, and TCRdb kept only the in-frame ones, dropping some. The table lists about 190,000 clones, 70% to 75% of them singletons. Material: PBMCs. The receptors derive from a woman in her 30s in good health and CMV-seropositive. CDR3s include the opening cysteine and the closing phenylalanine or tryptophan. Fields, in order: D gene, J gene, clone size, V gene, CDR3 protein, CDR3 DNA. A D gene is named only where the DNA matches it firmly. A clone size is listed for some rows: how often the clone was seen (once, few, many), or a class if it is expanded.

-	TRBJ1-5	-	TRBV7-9	CASSPTGGNQPQHF	TGTGCCAGCAGCCCCACCGGAGGGAATCAGCCCCAGCATTTT
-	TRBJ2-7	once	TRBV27	CASSLSAGLNNEQYF	TGTGCCAGCAGTTTATCAGCGGGCCTTAATAACGAGCAGTACTTC
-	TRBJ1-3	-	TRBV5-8	CASSRVQNTIYF	TGTGCCAGCAGCCGGGTCCAAAACACCATATATTTT
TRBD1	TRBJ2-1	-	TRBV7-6	CASSPRTGPVEQFF	TGTGCCAGCAGCCCGCGGACAGGTCCGGTCGAGCAGTTCTTC
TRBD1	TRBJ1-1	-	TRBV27	CASSSIGQGVRTEAFF	TGTGCCAGCAGTTCTATAGGACAGGGGGTGAGGACTGAAGCTTTCTTT
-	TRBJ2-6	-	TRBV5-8	CASSPAEPWANVLTF	TGTGCCAGCAGCCCCGCCGAGCCCTGGGCCAACGTCCTGACTTTC
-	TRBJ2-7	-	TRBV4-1	CASSQGGARGKYEQYF	TGCGCCAGCAGCCAAGGGGGTGCTAGAGGGAAGTACGAGCAGTACTTC
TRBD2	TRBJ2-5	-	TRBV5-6	CASRLGTSGRETQYF	TGTGCCAGCAGACTAGGGACTAGCGGGAGAGAGACCCAGTACTTC
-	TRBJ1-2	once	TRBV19	CASNLYGDQRYGYTF	TGTGCCAGTAATCTATACGGGGATCAGAGGTATGGCTACACCTTC
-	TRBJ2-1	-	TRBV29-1	CSVSGSSYNEQFF	TGCAGCGTTAGCGGAAGCTCCTACAATGAGCAGTTCTTC
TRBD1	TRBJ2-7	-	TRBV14	CASSHAAGQVGSF	TGTGCCAGCAGCCACGCGGCTGGACAGGTGGGCTCCTTC
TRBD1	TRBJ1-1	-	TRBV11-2	CASSIPGGNTEAFF	TGTGCCAGCAGCATCCCAGGGGGCAACACTGAAGCTTTCTTT
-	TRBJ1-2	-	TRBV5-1	CASSRSQGAMGEGYTF	TGCGCCAGCAGCCGAAGTCAAGGGGCCATGGGTGAGGGCTACACCTTC
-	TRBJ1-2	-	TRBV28	CASSPPGFWGYTF	TGTGCCAGCAGCCCCCCCGGGTTCTGGGGCTACACCTTC
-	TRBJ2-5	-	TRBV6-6	CASRRTEETQYF	TGTGCCAGCAGGAGGACAGAAGAGACCCAGTACTTC
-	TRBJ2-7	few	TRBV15	CATSSLRTVNSYEQYF	TGTGCCACCAGCAGTCTCCGGACAGTAAACTCCTACGAGCAGTACTTC
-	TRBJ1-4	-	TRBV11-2	CASSLEGATNEKLFF	TGTGCCAGCAGCCTAGAGGGAGCTACTAATGAAAAACTGTTTTTT
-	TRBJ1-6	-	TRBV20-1	CSAVENSPLHF	TGCAGTGCGGTCGAGAATTCACCCCTCCACTTT
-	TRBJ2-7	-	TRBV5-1	CASEEGGGHYEQYF	TGCGCCAGCGAGGAAGGGGGGGGGCACTACGAGCAGTACTTC
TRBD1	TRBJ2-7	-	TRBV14	CASSLSDRARTYEQYF	TGTGCCAGCAGCCTGAGCGACAGGGCCAGGACCTACGAGCAGTACTTC
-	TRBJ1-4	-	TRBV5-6	CASSLGQTNEKLFF	TGTGCCAGCAGCTTGGGACAGACTAATGAAAAACTGTTTTTT
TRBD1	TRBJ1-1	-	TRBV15	CATSRDRGQGGEAFF	TGTGCCACCAGCAGAGATCGGGGACAGGGTGGTGAAGCTTTCTTT
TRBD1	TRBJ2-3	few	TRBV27	CASSFRQGADTQYF	TGTGCCAGCAGTTTTCGACAGGGGGCAGATACGCAGTATTTT
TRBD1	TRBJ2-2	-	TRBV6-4	CASSAGTGLTGELFF	TGTGCCAGCAGCGCCGGGACAGGGCTCACCGGGGAGCTGTTTTTT
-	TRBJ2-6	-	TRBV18	CATTRAGRGSGANVLTF	TGTGCCACCACCCGAGCAGGGCGCGGCTCTGGGGCCAACGTCCTGACTTTC
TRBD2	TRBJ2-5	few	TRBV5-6	CASSLGTSGMSTQYF	TGTGCCAGCAGCTTGGGCACTAGCGGCATGTCGACCCAGTACTTC
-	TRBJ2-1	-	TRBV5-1	CASSSAFGSNEQFF	TGCGCCAGCAGCTCGGCATTCGGGTCCAATGAGCAGTTCTTC
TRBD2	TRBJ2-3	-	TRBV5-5	CASSLGGRDTDTQYF	TGTGCCAGCAGCTTAGGCGGGAGGGATACAGATACGCAGTATTTT
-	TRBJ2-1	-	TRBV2	CASRGVEDEQFF	TGTGCCAGCAGGGGTGTAGAGGATGAGCAGTTCTTC
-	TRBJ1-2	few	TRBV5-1	CASSLGAGYGYTF	TGCGCCAGCAGCTTGGGGGCGGGATATGGCTACACCTTC
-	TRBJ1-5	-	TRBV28	CASSLTGVSQPQHF	TGTGCCAGCAGTTTAACGGGGGTCAGTCAGCCCCAGCATTTT
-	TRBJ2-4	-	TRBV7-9	CATYGTTNKNIQYF	TGTGCCACTTACGGGACAACCAACAAAAACATTCAGTACTTC
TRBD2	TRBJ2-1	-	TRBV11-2	CASSVTGTRTYNEQFF	TGTGCCAGCAGCGTAACCGGGACTAGAACCTACAATGAGCAGTTCTTC
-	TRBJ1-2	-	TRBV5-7	CASTGGKTF	TGTGCCAGCACCGGGGGGAAGACCTTC
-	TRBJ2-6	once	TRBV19	CASTDSGFSGANVLTF	TGTGCCAGTACCGATTCAGGGTTTTCTGGGGCCAACGTCCTGACTTTC
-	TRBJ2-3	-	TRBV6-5	CASSMAGDTQYF	TGTGCCAGCAGTATGGCGGGAGATACGCAGTATTTT
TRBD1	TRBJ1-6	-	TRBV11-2	CASTLTGGSSPLHF	TGTGCCAGCACCCTAACAGGGGGTAGTTCACCCCTCCACTTT
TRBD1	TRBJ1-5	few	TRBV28	CASSLARQGANQPQHF	TGTGCCAGCAGTTTGGCTCGACAGGGAGCCAATCAGCCCCAGCATTTT
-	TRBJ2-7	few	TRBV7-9	CSSSSGSYEQYF	TGTTCCAGCAGCAGCGGGTCCTACGAGCAGTACTTC
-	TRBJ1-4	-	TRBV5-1	CASSLGQLNEKLFF	TGCGCCAGCAGCTTGGGACAGCTTAATGAAAAACTGTTTTTT
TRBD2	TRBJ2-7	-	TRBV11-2	CASSLELAGLYEQYF	TGTGCCAGCAGCTTAGAGCTAGCGGGGTTATACGAGCAGTACTTC
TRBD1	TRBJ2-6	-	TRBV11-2	CASSVPQGAASSGANVLTF	TGTGCCAGCAGCGTGCCCCAGGGGGCCGCCAGCTCTGGGGCCAACGTCCTGACTTTC
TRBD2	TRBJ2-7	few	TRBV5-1	CASSADPGTRSEQYF	TGCGCCAGCAGCGCCGACCCCGGGACTAGGTCCGAGCAGTACTTC
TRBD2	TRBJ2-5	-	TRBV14	CASSQLTSGWETQYF	TGTGCCAGCAGCCAGCTGACTAGCGGTTGGGAGACCCAGTACTTC
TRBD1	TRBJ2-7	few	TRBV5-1	CASSRDRVGEQYF	TGCGCCAGCAGCCGGGACAGGGTTGGCGAGCAGTACTTC
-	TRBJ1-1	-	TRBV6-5	CASSYSFSGGTEAFF	TGTGCCAGCAGTTACTCCTTCAGCGGGGGGACTGAAGCTTTCTTT
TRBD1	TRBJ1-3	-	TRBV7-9	CASRSGQASSGNTIYF	TGTGCCAGCAGATCCGGACAGGCGAGCTCTGGAAACACCATATATTTT
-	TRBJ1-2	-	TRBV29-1	CSVSAHRADYGYTF	TGCAGCGTCTCGGCGCACAGGGCGGACTATGGCTACACCTTC
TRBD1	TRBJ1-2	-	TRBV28	CASSLNRLEGANLYGYTF	TGTGCCAGCAGTTTAAATCGGCTAGAGGGGGCGAATCTCTATGGCTACACCTTC
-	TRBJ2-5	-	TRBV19	CASRTGLPDRETQYF	TGTGCCAGTAGGACCGGACTCCCAGATAGGGAGACCCAGTACTTC
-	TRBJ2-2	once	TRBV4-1	CASSQVPFGGELFF	TGCGCCAGCAGCCAAGTCCCCTTCGGCGGGGAGCTGTTTTTT